The 22 T cell receptor beta chains presented below share a single source sample, sequenced in a study of blood T cell repertoires in COVID-19. Data came from immunoSEQ multiplex PCR; TCRdb stores just in-frame clones and leaves some out. The repertoire consists of around 65,000 clones, with roughly 72% occurring once and the leading ten covering over 6%. The sequenced material came from peripheral blood. These TCRs come from a woman aged 45-60 years with active or convalescent COVID-19.

The chain employs TRBV7-6 and TRBJ1-2, with 8 nucleotides matching TRBD1. Germline CDR1 is SGHVS and CDR2 is FNYEAQ. CDR3 length: 20 residues. J gave up 4 bases and V 0 bases, and 19 bases lay outside the gene matches. CDR3 residues: CASSLAPPSTSGTGSYGYTF. The DNA of the CDR3 is TGTGCCAGCAGCTTAGCGCCTCCGTCCACCTCCGGGACAGGTAGCTATGGCTACACCTTC.

The J gene is TRBJ1-5, the V gene TRBV2, with TRBD1 matching over 8 bases. With V trimmed by 4 bases and J by 2 bases, 1 base remained unmatched. This CDR3 spans 14 amino acids. The V gene's germline CDR1 is SNHLY and CDR2 FYNNEI. The CDR3 loop reads CASSVTGGNQPQHF. CDR3 DNA sequence: TGTGCCAGCAGTGTGACAGGGGGCAATCAGCCCCAGCATTTT.

The chain employs TRBV30 and TRBJ1-6; unclear D gene. V was shortened by 0 bases and J by 11 bases, with 11 bases between the two germline ends. The germline gives CDR1 GTSNPN, CDR2 SVGIG (reference sequence). This CDR3 has 13 residues. The CDR3 DNA follows: TGTGCCTGGAGTGTAGACTCGACGGCACCCCTCCACTTT. Protein: CAWSVDSTAPLHF.

The chain carries TRBV19 and TRBJ1-5; no definite D call. From germline, CDR1 is LNHDA and CDR2 SQIVND (reference sequence). Trimming removed 3 bases at V and 1 base at J, with 13 bases between. The CDR3 extends over 16 amino acids. CDR3 bases: TGTGCCAGTAGTATCGGCCCACCGGGGAGCAATCAGCCCCAGCATTTT. It codes for CASSIGPPGSNQPQHF.

This clone has a handful of counts. The rearrangement uses TRBV10-2 and TRBJ1-4; a weak D match, TRBD1 (6 bases). The CDR3 contains 16 residues. The germline V gene encodes CDR1 WSHSY and CDR2 SAAADI. With 1 base removed from V and 3 bases from J, the gap between germline ends came to 12 bases. The CDR3 sequence is CASSEWSAGANEKLFF. The CDR3 DNA sequence: TGCGCCAGCAGTGAGTGGAGTGCAGGGGCTAATGAAAAACTGTTTTTT.

The chain joins TRBV29-1 to TRBJ1-2; tentative D call: TRBD1 (5 bases). V lost 3 bases and J 1 base, leaving 12 bases between the germline ends. This CDR3 has 14 amino acids. The germline CDR1 and CDR2 sequences are SQVTM and ANQGSEA. CDR3 sequence reads: CSVDETGYNYGYTF. Here the CDR3 DNA reads TGCAGCGTTGATGAAACAGGTTATAACTATGGCTACACCTTC.

The rearrangement links TRBV19 to TRBJ1-5, with D maybe TRBD1 (5 bases). Deletions cut 3 bases from V and 2 bases from J, with 8 bases between. The germline V gene has CDR1 LNHDA and CDR2 SQIVND (reference sequence). CDR3 length equals 14 residues. As DNA, the CDR3 is TGTGCCAGTAGTATTGGCAGGGGCAATCAGCCCCAGCATTTT. The encoded protein is CASSIGRGNQPQHF.

The CDR3 is CASRGQVLTEAFF. CDR3 sequence (DNA): TGTGCCAGCAGGGGACAGGTCCTCACTGAAGCTTTCTTT. The rearrangement joins TRBV2 to TRBJ1-1; 8 nucleotides align to TRBD1. The CDR3 runs to 13 residues. V lost 6 bases, J lost 4 bases, and 4 bases stayed unmatched. CDR1 and CDR2 (germline): SNHLY, FYNNEI.

This sequence joins TRBV7-2 and TRBJ2-1; 7 nucleotides align to TRBD2. The CDR3 contains 13 residues. V trimming: 3 bases; J trimming: 6 bases; junction bases outside the gene matches: 2. Germline V gives CDR1 SGHTA, CDR2 FQGNSA. The DNA of the CDR3 is TGTGCCAGCAGCTTCGGGAGGATCAATGAGCAGTTCTTC. This gives the protein CASSFGRINEQFF.

The chain employs TRBV6-6 and TRBJ1-6, with D possibly being TRBD1 (5 bases). Trimming shortened V by 7 bases and J by 5 bases, and 18 bases separated the two germline ends. Per the germline V gene, CDR1 is MNHNY and CDR2 is SVGAGI (reference sequence). This CDR3 comprises 16 residues. CDR3 amino acids: CASNKGVSKHNSPLHF. CDR3 nucleotides: TGTGCCAGCAATAAAGGGGTTAGCAAACATAATTCACCCCTCCACTTT.

This clone was counted only a few times. V and J are TRBV12-3 or TRBV12-4 and TRBJ2-4; 7 positions agree with TRBD2. The CDR3 is 13 residues long. V lost 8 bases, J lost 6 bases, and 7 bases stayed unmatched. In DNA form, the CDR3 reads TGTGCCAGCTGGGAGGGCTCGGGAAACATTCAGTACTTC. It encodes CASWEGSGNIQYF.

In its sample, this clone was seen once. The V and J genes are TRBV27 and TRBJ1-3; a weak D match, TRBD1 (5 bases). Germline V gene sequence: CDR1 MNHEY, CDR2 SMNVEV (reference sequence). Trimming pared 4 bases from V and 4 bases from J, leaving 14 bases between. This CDR3 is built from 15 residues. The CDR3 region has the DNA TGTGCCAGCAGTTCCCAGGGCGCCCTGGGAAACACCATATATTTT. It encodes CASSSQGALGNTIYF.

V is TRBV18 and J is TRBJ1-1; D may be TRBD1 (6 bases). Germline V gene lookup returns CDR1 KGHSH and CDR2 LQKENI. V dropped 1 base and J dropped 6 bases, with 9 bases sitting between them. The CDR3 loop spans 13 amino acids. The CDR3: CASSPQQGAEAFF. For the CDR3, the DNA is TGTGCCAGCTCACCACAACAGGGCGCTGAAGCTTTCTTT. The variable domain in full, completed from reference TRBV18 and TRBJ1-1, reads NAGVMQNPRHLVRRRGQEARLRCSPMKGHSHVYWYRQLPEEGLKFMVYLQKENIIDESGMPKERFSAEFPKEGPSILRIQQVVRGDSAAYFCASSPQQGAEAFFGQGTRLTVV.

The chain carries TRBV24-1 and TRBJ2-5, with D maybe TRBD1 (6 bases). CDR1 KGHDR and CDR2 SFDVKD come from the germline V gene. The V and J ends lost 4 bases and 5 bases respectively, with 16 bases between them. The CDR3 is made up of 15 amino acids. The CDR3 region has the DNA TGTGCCACCAGTGACACCACAGGGTTCTCCGAGACCCAGTACTTC. Its translation: CATSDTTGFSETQYF.

The rearrangement uses TRBV2 and TRBJ2-2; unclear D gene. Germline V gene sequence: CDR1 SNHLY, CDR2 FYNNEI. CDR3 size: 15 residues. V was trimmed by 4 bases and J by 0 bases, leaving 9 bases between them. The CDR3 is CASSVILANTGELFF. For the CDR3, the DNA is TGTGCCAGCAGTGTAATCCTCGCGAACACCGGGGAGCTGTTTTTT.

V gene TRBV18 combines with J gene TRBJ1-4, with D unclear. The CDR3 covers 13 residues. Germline V lookup: CDR1 KGHSH, CDR2 LQKENI. With 3 bases removed from V and 5 bases from J, the gap between germline ends came to 7 bases. The CDR3 DNA reads TGTGCCAGCTCACCCCAGCGAAATGAAAAACTGTTTTTT. Its translation is CASSPQRNEKLFF.

The chain couples TRBV27 to TRBJ1-1, with TRBD1 identical over 7 bases. With V trimmed by 4 bases and J by 4 bases, 3 bases remained unmatched. Germline loops: CDR1 MNHEY, CDR2 SMNVEV (reference sequence). This CDR3 has 13 amino acids. The CDR3 region is CASSWGQSTEAFF. The CDR3 DNA follows: TGTGCCAGCAGTTGGGGACAGAGCACTGAAGCTTTCTTT.

This chain links TRBV27 with TRBJ2-1; possible D gene TRBD2, 6 bases. Germline V CDR1 and CDR2: MNHEY, SMNVEV (reference sequence). The CDR3 consists of 15 residues. The germline V and J ends were trimmed by 6 bases and 9 bases, with 21 bases remaining between them. CDR3 bases: TGTGCCAGCAGGATAAATTTAGCGGTGGGCGGTGAGCAGTTCTTC. Its protein product is CASRINLAVGGEQFF.

V usage is TRBV6-5 and J usage is TRBJ1-3, with D tentatively TRBD1 (6 bases). V lost 6 bases and J lost 0, with 9 bases in between. The CDR3 runs to 14 residues. Germline V gene data show CDR1 as MNHEY and CDR2 as SVGAGI. Written as DNA, the CDR3 is TGTGCCAGCAGGATGGACAGCTCTGGAAACACCATATATTTT. Translated: CASRMDSSGNTIYF.

The J gene is TRBJ1-3, the V gene TRBV19, with 8 nucleotides matching TRBD1. The CDR3 consists of 19 residues. Per germline, CDR1 LNHDA and CDR2 SQIVND (reference sequence). The trim removed 7 bases at V and 2 bases at J, leaving 19 bases unmatched. CDR3 nucleotides: TGTGCCAGTAATTTCCCCGGACAGGGCTTTCCGCTTACTGGAAACACCATATATTTT. This codes for CASNFPGQGFPLTGNTIYF. Supplemented by reference TRBV19 and TRBJ1-3, the full variable domain reads DGGITQSPKYLFRKEGQNVTLSCEQNLNHDAMYWYRQDPGQGLRLIYYSQIVNDFQKGDIAEGYSVSREKKESFPLTVTSAQKNPTAFYLCASNFPGQGFPLTGNTIYFGEGSWLTVV.

This rearrangement joins TRBV18 to TRBJ2-1; 7 positions agree with TRBD2. J was trimmed by 9 bases and V by 6 bases; bases with no gene match: 23. The CDR3 spans 18 residues. Germline-derived CDR1 and CDR2 are KGHSH and LQKENI. For the CDR3, the DNA is TGTGCCAGCTCGCCTCCTTTTGGTAGCGGGCCCCGTTCGGCTGAGCAGTTCTTC. It yields the protein CASSPPFGSGPRSAEQFF.

The chain employs TRBV21-1 and TRBJ1-3; the D call in the table, TRBD1, was not verified against the DNA. TRBV21-1 is a pseudogene. This CDR3 region has 16 residues. CDR3 loop: CASSKEHGQIGNTIYF. The CDR3, as DNA: TGTGCCAGCAGCAAAGAACATGGACAGATTGGAAACACCATATATTTT.